This TCR beta chain is from a study of prognosis after radiotherapy for stage I lung cancer. As for the study in general: From early 2018 through early 2019, patients with stage I non-small cell lung cancer were enrolled. Among the non-small cell lung cancer patients, all were considered medically inoperable.

CDR3 length: 15 amino acids. In germline, CDR1 is KGHDR, CDR2 SFDVKD. Relative to its sample, this clonotype is medium-sized (0.01 to 0.1%). It was by two-round multiplex PCR that TCR beta CDR3 was amplified from genomic DNA. With primers specific to each TRBV and TRBJ gene, the first-round PCR was performed. TCRdb reprocessed the multiplex PCR reads with MiXCR, giving one entry per CDR3 protein. Here the sample spans 20,000 to 30,000 distinct CDR3 sequences, roughly 40% being singletons. V is TRBV24-1 and J is TRBJ2-5, with D tentatively TRBD1 or TRBD2 (5 bases each). Near its end, the DNA agrees better with TRBJ2-1, so the J call may be wrong. This clonotype originated in a donor older than 45 with non-small cell lung cancer. Sequencing used PBMCs, obtained before or after stereotactic body radiation therapy (not recorded which). This CDR3 is CATSDAARGNNEQFF. In DNA, the CDR3 is TGTGCCACCAGTGATGCCGCGAGGGGAAACAATGAGCAGTTCTTC.